This entry lists 4 T cell receptor beta chains sequenced from one sample in a study of Ad26.COV2.S vaccination and SARS-CoV-2 variants. The table came from immunoSEQ multiplex PCR; TCRdb's copy has only in-frame clones and leaves some out. Of about 350,000 clones listed, around 83% are singletons. Sample treatment: some 20 received Ad26.COV2.S at low or high dose, single or two shots; roughly 5 received placebo; per-sample allocation not given. At day 63 after the first vaccine or placebo injection, samples were drawn. The sequenced sample was peripheral blood, obtained in a trial of Ad26.COV2.S vaccine versus placebo. The receptor set was obtained from a person aged 18-65 years who received the Ad26.COV2.S COVID-19 vaccine or a placebo.

This clone was detected a few times. V and J are TRBV10-2 and TRBJ1-6; D is unresolved. Trimming took off 9 bases at V and 7 bases at J, with 13 bases between the two ends. Per the germline V gene, CDR1 is WSHSY and CDR2 is SAAADI. The CDR3 length is 13 residues. CDR3 amino acids: CASSNMGNSPLHF. The CDR3 bases are TGCGCCAGTTCAAATATGGGGAATTCACCCCTCCACTTT.

The J gene is TRBJ2-7, the V gene TRBV7-9; 7 bases align to TRBD1. Germline V CDR1 and CDR2: SEHNR, FQNEAQ (reference sequence). V lost 3 bases to trimming and J lost 0 bases; unmatched junction nucleotides: 8. The CDR3 covers 16 residues. The CDR3 nucleotides are TGTGCCAGCAGCTTCGCCGGGACAGCGAGCTCCTACGAGCAGTACTTC. Translating it yields CASSFAGTASSYEQYF.

The genes are TRBV30 and TRBJ2-3, with D tentatively TRBD1 (5 bases). CDR1 is GTSNPN, CDR2 SVGIG, per germline (reference sequence). Trimming left V 4 bases short and J 1 base short, with 9 bases between. The CDR3 runs 13 residues. The CDR3 here is CAWTGIGTDTQYF. Here the CDR3 DNA reads TGTGCCTGGACAGGGATTGGCACAGATACGCAGTATTTT.

The J gene is TRBJ1-2, the V gene TRBV7-9; TRBD1 matches at 10 bases. The CDR3 runs 15 residues. Germline CDR1 reads SEHNR; CDR2 reads FQNEAQ (reference sequence). After removal of 5 bases from V and 1 base from J, the junction contained 4 bases not matched to a gene. CDR3 loop: CASSPGQGLNYGYTF. In nucleotides, the CDR3 is TGTGCCAGCAGCCCGGGACAGGGGCTTAACTATGGCTACACCTTC.